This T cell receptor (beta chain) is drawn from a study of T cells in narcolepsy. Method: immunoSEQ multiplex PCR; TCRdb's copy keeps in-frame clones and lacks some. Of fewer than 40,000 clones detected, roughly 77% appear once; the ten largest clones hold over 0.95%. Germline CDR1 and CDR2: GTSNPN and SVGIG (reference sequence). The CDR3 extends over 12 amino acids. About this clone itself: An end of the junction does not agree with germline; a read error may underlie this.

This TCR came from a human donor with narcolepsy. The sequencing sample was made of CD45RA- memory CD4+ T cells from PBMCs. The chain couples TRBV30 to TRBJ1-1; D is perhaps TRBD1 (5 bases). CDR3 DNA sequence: TGTGCCTGGAGTCCTACGGGGGTGGACTCCAACTTT. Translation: CAWSPTGVDSNF.